The source of this T cell receptor beta chain is a study of blood T cell repertoires in COVID-19. The overall study: Collection of acute and convalescent COVID-19 samples took place in the United States, Italy and Spain. Sources were T cells, B-cell-depleted T cells, or PBMCs; the material itself was cDNA or gDNA.

The germline V and J ends were trimmed by 7 bases and 6 bases, with 18 bases remaining between them. Germline CDR1 SNHLY, CDR2 FYNNEI. The CDR3 length is 14 residues. Per the study methods: Researchers report that nucleated cell counts were estimated from reference gene primer amplification. Sequencing was performed with immunoSEQ multiplex PCR; in TCRdb, only in-frame clones are kept and a portion is missing. Clonal size and the V and J genes are those of that table, whereas D and trimming came from the DNA. Among about 250,000 clones listed, about 90% were seen once. Sequencing was carried out using peripheral blood. This TCR was sampled from a man younger than 35 with active or convalescent COVID-19. The V gene is TRBV2, the J gene TRBJ1-2; D might be TRBD1 (6 bases). The CDR3 is CASTVSGGLDGYTF. In nucleotides, the CDR3 is TGTGCCAGCACGGTTTCCGGGGGGCTAGATGGCTACACCTTC.